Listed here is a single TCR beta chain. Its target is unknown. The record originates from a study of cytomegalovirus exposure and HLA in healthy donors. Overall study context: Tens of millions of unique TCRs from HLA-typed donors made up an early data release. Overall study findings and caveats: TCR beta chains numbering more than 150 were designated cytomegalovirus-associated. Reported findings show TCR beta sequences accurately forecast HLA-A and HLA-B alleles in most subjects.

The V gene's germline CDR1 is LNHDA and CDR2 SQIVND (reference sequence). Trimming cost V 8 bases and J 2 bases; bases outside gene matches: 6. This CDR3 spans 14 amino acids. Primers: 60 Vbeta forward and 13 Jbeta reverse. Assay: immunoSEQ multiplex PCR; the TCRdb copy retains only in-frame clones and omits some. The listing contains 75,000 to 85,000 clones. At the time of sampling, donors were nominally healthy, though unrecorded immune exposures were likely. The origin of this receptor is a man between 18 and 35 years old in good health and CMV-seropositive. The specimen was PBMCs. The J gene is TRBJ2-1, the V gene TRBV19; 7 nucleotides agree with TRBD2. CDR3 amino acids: CASDDAGAYNEQFF. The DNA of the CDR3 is TGTGCCAGTGACGACGCGGGGGCCTACAATGAGCAGTTCTTC.